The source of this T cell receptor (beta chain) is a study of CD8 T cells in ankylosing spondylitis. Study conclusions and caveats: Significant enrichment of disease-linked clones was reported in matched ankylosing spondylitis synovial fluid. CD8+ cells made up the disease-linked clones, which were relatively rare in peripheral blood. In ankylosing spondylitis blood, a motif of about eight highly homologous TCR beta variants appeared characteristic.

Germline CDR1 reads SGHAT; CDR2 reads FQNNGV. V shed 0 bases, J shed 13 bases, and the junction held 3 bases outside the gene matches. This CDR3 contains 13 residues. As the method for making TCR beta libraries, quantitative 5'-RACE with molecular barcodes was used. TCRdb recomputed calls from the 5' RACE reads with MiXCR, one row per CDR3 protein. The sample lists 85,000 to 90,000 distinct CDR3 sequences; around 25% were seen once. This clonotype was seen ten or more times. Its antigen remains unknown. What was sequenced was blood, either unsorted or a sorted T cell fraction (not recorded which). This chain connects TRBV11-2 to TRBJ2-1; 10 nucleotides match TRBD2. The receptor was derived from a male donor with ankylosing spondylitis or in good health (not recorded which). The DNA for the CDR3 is TGTGCCAGCAGCTTAGAGGCTAGCGGGAGCCAGTTCTTC. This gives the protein CASSLEASGSQFF.